This TCR beta chain was sequenced in a study of OX40 agonist ivuxolimab in advanced cancers. Findings and limits, study-wide: Undetermined was the antigen specificity of the expanded peripheral T cells.

This clone has a single count. Its matching antigen is unknown. Sequenced by immunoSEQ multiplex PCR; TCRdb stores in-frame clones only, minus some. Altogether more than 75,000 clones are present, roughly nine tenths being singletons, with the ten largest covering 0.82%. CDR3 length: 16 residues. Trimming at V came to 2 bases and at J to 6 bases, leaving 9 bases not matched to a gene. Germline V gene data show CDR1 as MDHEN and CDR2 as SYDVKM. This sequence was found in an adult with an advanced solid tumor such as melanoma, head and neck, liver or kidney cancer. V gene TRBV28 combines with J gene TRBJ2-7, with 11 bases aligning to TRBD2. This material consisted of CD4+ or CD8+ T cells sorted from blood, taken in a trial of the OX40 agonist ivuxolimab. CDR3 nucleotides: TGTGCCAGCAGTTTACCCCTAGCGGGAGGATTCTTCGAGCAGTACTTC. Translating it yields CASSLPLAGGFFEQYF.